The 25 T cell receptor beta chains presented below share a single source sample, sequenced in a study of cytotoxic CD8 clonotypes in ibrutinib-treated CLL. Sequenced by immunoSEQ multiplex PCR; TCRdb stores in-frame clones only, minus some. Of about 200,000 clones in the sample, 60% to 80% were seen once. Specimen: PBMCs, collected after 12 months of ibrutinib treatment. The receptors were gathered from a human donor with chronic lymphocytic leukemia.

This clone was seen only once. The CDR3 nucleotides are TGTGCCTGGAGTGGGGGTGGGAGAAAGCCCCAGCATTTT. It yields the protein CAWSGGGRKPQHF. J is TRBJ1-5 and V is TRBV30; D not resolved. CDR3 length: 13 residues. V lost 1 base and J lost 8, with 12 bases in between. Germline lookup yields CDR1 GTSNPN and CDR2 SVGIG (reference sequence).

The chain has TRBV7-2 and TRBJ1-1, with 7 bases identical to TRBD1. J was trimmed by 2 bases and V by 5 bases; bases with no gene match: 8. Germline CDR1 is SGHTA and CDR2 is FQGNSA. The length of the CDR3 is 15 residues. The CDR3 coding sequence is TGTGCCAGCAGCCCAGAGGACAGGCCAAACACTGAAGCTTTCTTT. The encoded protein is CASSPEDRPNTEAFF.

This clone has a handful of counts. CDR3 nucleotides: TGTGCCAGCAGCAAAATCGGGACAGGGGGCACTGAAGCTTTCTTT. As protein: CASSKIGTGGTEAFF. The V and J genes are TRBV6-5 and TRBJ1-1; 11 nucleotides line up with TRBD1. Trimming cost V 6 bases and J 4 bases; bases outside gene matches: 7. Germline-derived CDR1 and CDR2 are MNHEY and SVGAGI. The CDR3 totals 15 residues.

The chain has TRBV11-1 and TRBJ1-1; D is ambiguous. V was pared by 5 bases and J by 6 bases, with 13 bases between. The CDR3 contains 13 residues. Germline V lookup: CDR1 SGHAT, CDR2 FQDESV (reference sequence). The CDR3 protein is CASSPRPRPEAFF. As DNA, the CDR3 is TGTGCCAGCAGCCCCCGACCCCGGCCTGAAGCTTTCTTT.

This chain links TRBV11-2 with TRBJ2-1; D is unclear. Germline V CDR1 and CDR2: SGHAT, FQNNGV. CDR3 length: 13 amino acids. Trimming removed 4 bases from V and 5 bases from J, with 9 bases in between. The CDR3 sequence: CASSSAPHNEQFF. The CDR3 bases are TGTGCCAGCAGCTCCGCCCCCCACAATGAGCAGTTCTTC.

The chain uses TRBV25-1 and TRBJ2-5; weak D call: TRBD2 (6 bases). There are 17 residues in the CDR3. Germline assignment: CDR1 MGHDK and CDR2 SYGVNS. The V end was cut by 1 base, the J end by 2 bases, with 17 bases between. The CDR3 DNA is TGTGCCAGCAGTGAATTTACTGGGACTCTACTTCAAGAGACCCAGTACTTC. Encoded protein: CASSEFTGTLLQETQYF.

This clone turned up a few times. Other DNA variants within this sample encode the same CDR3. The chain has TRBV9 and TRBJ1-1, with D perhaps matching TRBD1 (6 bases). Germline CDR1 is SGDLS and CDR2 is YYNGEE. The CDR3 runs to 15 residues. Trimming stripped 0 bases from V and 1 base from J, with 10 bases between. The CDR3 sequence: CASSVAGGRNTEAFF. In DNA, the CDR3 is TGTGCCAGCAGCGTAGCGGGGGGCCGGAACACTGAAGCTTTCTTT.

The chain has TRBV7-2 and TRBJ1-2; D unresolved. The CDR3 runs to 16 residues. Trimming removed 5 bases at V and 4 bases at J, with 20 bases between. Germline CDR1 reads SGHTA; CDR2 reads FQGNSA. CDR3 protein: CASSRLGSYTFYGYTF. The CDR3 DNA follows: TGTGCCAGCAGCCGACTTGGATCTTATACCTTCTATGGCTACACCTTC.

This sequence joins TRBV19 and TRBJ1-3; possibly TRBD1 for D (5 bases). The length of the CDR3 is 14 residues. V shed 5 bases and J shed 4 bases, with 12 bases lying between them. Per germline, CDR1 LNHDA and CDR2 SQIVND (reference sequence). The CDR3 DNA sequence: TGTGCCAGTAGTGGGGACCTCGGGGGAAACACCATATATTTT. It yields the protein CASSGDLGGNTIYF.

This rearrangement joins TRBV19 to TRBJ1-2; D is unresolved. Germline values: CDR1 LNHDA, CDR2 SQIVND (reference sequence). V lost 7 bases and J 2 bases, leaving 17 bases between the germline ends. CDR3 length: 15 residues. This CDR3 reads CASTLTPLANYGYTF. DNA of the CDR3: TGTGCCAGTACCCTGACCCCTCTAGCCAACTATGGCTACACCTTC.

This clone was seen a single time. This chain uses TRBV2 with TRBJ1-2; D not certain. The CDR3 is 11 residues long. The germline CDR1 and CDR2 sequences are SNHLY and FYNNEI. Trimming took 4 bases from V and 5 from J, leaving 5 bases between them. The CDR3 sequence: CASSVSYGYTF. Written as DNA, the CDR3 is TGTGCCAGCAGTGTTTCTTATGGCTACACCTTC.

This clone was counted between two and nine times. This chain uses TRBV6-1 with TRBJ1-5, with D uncertain. V dropped 4 bases and J dropped 3 bases, with 10 bases sitting between them. The CDR3 extends over 14 amino acids. The germline gives CDR1 MNHNS, CDR2 SASEGT. The CDR3 nucleotides are TGTGCCAGCAGTGCCGACATATACAATCAGCCCCAGCATTTT. Residues: CASSADIYNQPQHF.

The J gene is TRBJ2-7, the V gene TRBV15, with 10 bases identical to TRBD2. V shed 1 base, J shed 9 bases, and the junction held 9 bases outside the gene matches. Germline CDR1 LNHNV, CDR2 YYDKDF (reference sequence). CDR3 size: 15 residues. The CDR3 DNA reads as TGTGCCACCAGCAGAGGGGGAGCTAGCGGGAGTGCGCAGTACTTC. This codes for CATSRGGASGSAQYF.

The CDR3 sequence: CASSEERPGGDQPQHF. CDR3 bases: TGTGCCAGCAGTGAAGAACGACCAGGGGGCGATCAGCCCCAGCATTTT. This sequence joins TRBV2 and TRBJ1-5; 8 nucleotides agree with TRBD1. Per germline, CDR1 SNHLY and CDR2 FYNNEI. This CDR3 spans 16 amino acids. The J segment lost 5 bases and the V segment lost 1 base, leaving 7 bases of the junction unmatched.

The V and J genes are TRBV28 and TRBJ2-7; no definite D call. CDR3 length: 14 residues. Germline CDR1 and CDR2: MDHEN and SYDVKM. Trimming stripped 3 bases from V and 5 bases from J, with 14 bases between. CDR3 DNA: TGTGCCAGCAGTTTCGGTAGGCTTGCCCACGAGCAGTACTTC. Its translation: CASSFGRLAHEQYF.

This clone has more than one count but fewer than ten. This sequence joins TRBV5-1 and TRBJ2-2; D not certain. Trimming took 0 bases from V and 2 from J, leaving 8 bases between them. The CDR3 totals 15 residues. CDR1 and CDR2 from the germline V gene are SGHRS and YFSETQ. CDR3: CASSLAQRNTGELFF. The CDR3 DNA reads as TGCGCCAGCAGCTTGGCTCAAAGAAACACCGGGGAGCTGTTTTTT.

This clone appeared a few times. The rearrangement joins TRBV19 to TRBJ1-2; possibly TRBD1 for D (5 bases). Trimming removed 7 bases from V and 7 bases from J, with 19 bases in between. CDR1 is LNHDA and CDR2 is SQIVND in the germline V gene (reference sequence). This CDR3 region has 14 residues. CDR3 DNA sequence: TGTGCCAGTATGGGGGGTGGAGGTTTTGGTGGCTACACCTTC. Translated, it gives CASMGGGGFGGYTF.

This chain connects TRBV11-2 to TRBJ2-7; weak D call: TRBD1 (6 bases). Germline loops: CDR1 SGHAT, CDR2 FQNNGV. The CDR3 has 15 amino acids. Between the trimmed V and J ends, which lost 4 bases and 3 bases, there was a span of 16 bases. The CDR3 nucleotides read TGTGCCAGCAGCTGGGGACACCGGAGACGCTACGAGCAGTACTTC. Translation: CASSWGHRRRYEQYF.

This rearrangement joins TRBV7-6 to TRBJ2-7; D could derive from TRBD1 or TRBD2 (6 bases each). From germline, CDR1 is SGHVS and CDR2 FNYEAQ. This CDR3 contains 16 residues. Trimming cost V 3 bases and J 3 bases, with 18 bases left between them. The CDR3 sequence is CASSLGGRTKDYEQYF. The CDR3 region has the DNA TGTGCCAGCAGCTTGGGGGGCCGGACGAAAGACTACGAGCAGTACTTC. Supplemented by reference TRBV7-6 and TRBJ2-7, the full variable domain reads GAGVSQSPRYKVTKRGQDVALRCDPISGHVSLYWYRQALGQGPEFLTYFNYEAQQDKSGLPNDRFSAERPEGSISTLTIQRTEQRDSAMYRCASSLGGRTKDYEQYFGPGTRLTVT.

The V and J genes are TRBV14 and TRBJ2-5; D gene unclear. Germline-derived CDR1 and CDR2 are SGHDN and FVKESK. The CDR3 length is 12 residues. V lost 2 bases, J lost 5 bases, and 6 bases lay in between. The CDR3 DNA reads TGTGCCAGCAGCCAAATACGGGAGACCCAGTACTTC. Residues: CASSQIRETQYF.

The chain uses TRBV30 and TRBJ1-5; no definite D call. V gave up 0 bases and J gave up 6 bases, with 15 bases separating them. CDR3 length equals 15 residues. The V gene's germline CDR1 is GTSNPN and CDR2 SVGIG (reference sequence). The DNA of the CDR3 is TGTGCCTGGAGTGTAAAGCCTTGGCGGGGTCAGCCCCAGCATTTT. Translated, it gives CAWSVKPWRGQPQHF.

V usage is TRBV4-1 and J usage is TRBJ2-7; the match to TRBD2 covers 7 bases. V lost 0 bases to trimming and J lost 4 bases; unmatched junction nucleotides: 6. The CDR3 extends over 15 amino acids. Germline V gene data show CDR1 as MGHRA and CDR2 as YSYEKL. CDR3 in DNA: TGCGCCAGCAGCCAAGAAAGAAGCGGGATGTACGAGCAGTACTTC. It codes for CASSQERSGMYEQYF.

The V gene is TRBV5-6, the J gene TRBJ2-7, with a weak D call TRBD1 (5 bases). The V gene's germline CDR1 is SGHDT and CDR2 YYEEEE. Trimming cost V 2 bases and J 5 bases, with 14 bases left between them. CDR3 length equals 14 residues. This CDR3 reads CASSFKAGPNEQYF. The CDR3 DNA is TGTGCCAGCAGCTTTAAAGCAGGGCCAAACGAGCAGTACTTC.

This clone was detected only a few times. This chain links TRBV4-1 with TRBJ2-1, with D unresolved. The CDR3 consists of 15 residues. Germline V CDR1 and CDR2: MGHRA, YSYEKL. The V gene lost 0 bases and the J gene lost 0 bases, with 6 bases spanning the gap. The CDR3 DNA reads TGCGCCAGCAGCCAAGATACTACCTCCTACAATGAGCAGTTCTTC. Its protein is CASSQDTTSYNEQFF.

This clone was picked up a small number of times. The V and J genes are TRBV27 and TRBJ1-2; D is ambiguous. CDR1 and CDR2 (germline): MNHEY, SMNVEV (reference sequence). This CDR3 has 11 residues. Trimming left V 5 bases short and J 4 bases short, with 5 bases between. The DNA of the CDR3 is TGTGCCAGCAGTGACCTCTATGGCTACACCTTC. This gives the protein CASSDLYGYTF.